A single sample gave rise to the 3 T cell receptor beta chains below, sequenced in a study of blood T cell repertoires in COVID-19. Produced via immunoSEQ multiplex PCR; TCRdb's table is partial and in-frame only. This sample has just over 300,000 clones, with roughly 89% found just once. Material: peripheral blood. The receptor set was obtained from a woman in her twenties or thirties with COVID-19, enrolled during active disease.

This chain links TRBV4-3 with TRBJ1-5; TRBD1 aligns across 10 bases. J lost 5 bases, V lost 4 bases, and 5 bases had no gene match. CDR1 is LGHNA, CDR2 YSLEER, per germline. The CDR3 contains 15 residues. In DNA form, the CDR3 reads TGCGCCAGCAGCCCGGGACAGGGGAGGGATCAGCCCCAGCATTTT. This codes for CASSPGQGRDQPQHF.

This clone turned up a few times. Here the CDR3 DNA reads TGTGCCAGCAGATATCAGACAGGGGGCGATGGCTACACCTTC. As protein: CASRYQTGGDGYTF. The rearrangement uses TRBV7-2 and TRBJ1-2, with 10 bases lining up with TRBD1. This CDR3 comprises 14 residues. V lost 6 bases and J lost 6; bases outside the gene matches: 7. Germline CDR1 and CDR2: SGHTA and FQGNSA. Complete variable domain (other parts from reference TRBV7-2 and TRBJ1-2): GAGVSQSPSNKVTEKGKDVELRCDPISGHTALYWYRQSLGQGLEFLIYFQGNSAPDKSGLPSDRFSAERTGGSVSTLTIQRTQQEDSAVYLCASRYQTGGDGYTFGSGTRLTVV.

This clone is a singleton in its sample. The V call is TRBV28, the J call TRBJ2-7, with a possible D match to TRBD2 (6 bases). V was cut by 6 bases and J by 0 bases, with 15 bases left in between. CDR3 size: 15 residues. CDR1 is MDHEN, CDR2 SYDVKM, per germline. The CDR3 loop reads CASRRGTASSYEQYV. CDR3 DNA: TGTGCCAGCAGGCGCGGGACGGCCAGCTCCTACGAGCAGTACGTC.